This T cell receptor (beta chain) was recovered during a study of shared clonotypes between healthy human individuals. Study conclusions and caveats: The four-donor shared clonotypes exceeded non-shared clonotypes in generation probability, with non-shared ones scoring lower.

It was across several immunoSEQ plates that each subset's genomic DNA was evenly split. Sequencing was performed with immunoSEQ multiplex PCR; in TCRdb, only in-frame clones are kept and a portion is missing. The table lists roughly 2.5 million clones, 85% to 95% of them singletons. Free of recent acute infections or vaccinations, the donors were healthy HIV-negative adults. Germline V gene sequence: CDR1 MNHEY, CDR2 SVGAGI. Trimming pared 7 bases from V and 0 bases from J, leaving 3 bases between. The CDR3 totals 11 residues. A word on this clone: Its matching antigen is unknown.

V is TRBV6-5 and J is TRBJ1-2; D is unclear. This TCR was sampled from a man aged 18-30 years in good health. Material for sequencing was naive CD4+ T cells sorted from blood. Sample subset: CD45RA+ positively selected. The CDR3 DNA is TGTGCCAGCAAATCTAACTATGGCTACACCTTC. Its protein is CASKSNYGYTF.